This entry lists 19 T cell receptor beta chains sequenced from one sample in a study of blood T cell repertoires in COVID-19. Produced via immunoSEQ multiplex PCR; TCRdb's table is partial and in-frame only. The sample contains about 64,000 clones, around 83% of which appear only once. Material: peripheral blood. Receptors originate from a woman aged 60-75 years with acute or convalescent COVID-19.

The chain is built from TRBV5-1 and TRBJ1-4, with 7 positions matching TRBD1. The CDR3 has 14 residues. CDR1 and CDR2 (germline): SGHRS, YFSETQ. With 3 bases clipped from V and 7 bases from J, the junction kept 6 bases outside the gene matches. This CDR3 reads CASSSTGWSEKLFF. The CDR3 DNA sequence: TGCGCCAGCAGCTCGACAGGGTGGAGTGAAAAACTGTTTTTT.

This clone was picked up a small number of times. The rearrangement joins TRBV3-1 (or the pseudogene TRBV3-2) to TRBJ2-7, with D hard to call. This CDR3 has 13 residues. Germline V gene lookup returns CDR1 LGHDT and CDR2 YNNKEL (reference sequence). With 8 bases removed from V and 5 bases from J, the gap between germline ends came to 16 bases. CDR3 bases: TGTGCCAGCGGCCCTCGAGATCAGGACGAGCAGTACTTC. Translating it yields CASGPRDQDEQYF.

The DNA of the CDR3 is TGTGCCAGCAGTGATTTTAGCAGCAATTCACCCCTCCACTTT. It is translated as CASSDFSSNSPLHF. The chain has TRBV6-1 and TRBJ1-6, with D unresolved. V was clipped by 3 bases and J by 7 bases, with 10 bases between them. The CDR3 runs 14 residues. The germline CDR1 and CDR2 sequences are MNHNS and SASEGT.

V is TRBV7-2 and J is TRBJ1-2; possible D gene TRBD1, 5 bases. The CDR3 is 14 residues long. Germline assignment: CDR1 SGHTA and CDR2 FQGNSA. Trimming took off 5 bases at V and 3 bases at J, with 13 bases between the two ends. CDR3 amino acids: CASSLGAGYYGYTF. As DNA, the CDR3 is TGTGCCAGCAGCCTAGGGGCAGGTTACTATGGCTACACCTTC. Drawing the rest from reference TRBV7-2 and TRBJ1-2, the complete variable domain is GAGVSQSPSNKVTEKGKDVELRCDPISGHTALYWYRQSLGQGLEFLIYFQGNSAPDKSGLPSDRFSAERTGGSVSTLTIQRTQQEDSAVYLCASSLGAGYYGYTFGSGTRLTVV.

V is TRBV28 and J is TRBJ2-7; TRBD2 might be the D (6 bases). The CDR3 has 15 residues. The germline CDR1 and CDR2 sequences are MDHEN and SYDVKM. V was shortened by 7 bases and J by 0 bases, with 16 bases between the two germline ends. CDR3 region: CASTHGGMASYEQYF. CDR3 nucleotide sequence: TGTGCCAGCACTCATGGAGGGATGGCCTCCTACGAGCAGTACTTC.

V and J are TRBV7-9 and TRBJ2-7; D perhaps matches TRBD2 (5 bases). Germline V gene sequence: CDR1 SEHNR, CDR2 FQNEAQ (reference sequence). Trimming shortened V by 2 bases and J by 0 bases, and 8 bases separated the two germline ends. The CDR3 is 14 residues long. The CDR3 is CASSLFGSSYEQYF. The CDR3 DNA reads TGTGCCAGCAGCTTATTTGGGAGCTCCTACGAGCAGTACTTC. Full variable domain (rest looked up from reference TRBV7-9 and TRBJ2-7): DTGVSQNPRHKITKRGQNVTFRCDPISEHNRLYWYRQTLGQGPEFLTYFQNEAQLEKSRLLSDRFSAERPKGSFSTLEIQRTEQGDSAMYLCASSLFGSSYEQYFGPGTRLTVT.

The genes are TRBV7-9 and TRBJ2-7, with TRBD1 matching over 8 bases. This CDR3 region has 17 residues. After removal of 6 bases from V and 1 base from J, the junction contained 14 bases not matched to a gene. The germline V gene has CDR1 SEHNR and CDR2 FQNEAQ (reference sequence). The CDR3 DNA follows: TGTGCCAGCAGTACGGTCAGGCCCACAGGGGGTTCCTACGAGCAGTACTTC. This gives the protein CASSTVRPTGGSYEQYF.

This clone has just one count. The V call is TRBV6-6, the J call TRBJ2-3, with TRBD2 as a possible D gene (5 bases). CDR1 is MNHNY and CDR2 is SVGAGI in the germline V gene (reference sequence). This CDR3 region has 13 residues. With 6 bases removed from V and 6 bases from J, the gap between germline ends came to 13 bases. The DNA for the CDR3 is TGTGCCAGCAGCCCTAGCCTCGGGGATACGCAGTATTTT. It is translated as CASSPSLGDTQYF.

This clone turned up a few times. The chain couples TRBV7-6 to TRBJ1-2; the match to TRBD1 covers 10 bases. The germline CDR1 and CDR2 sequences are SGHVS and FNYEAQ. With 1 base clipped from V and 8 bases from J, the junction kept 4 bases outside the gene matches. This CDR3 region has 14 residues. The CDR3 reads CASSLEGTGEGYTF. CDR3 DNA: TGTGCCAGCAGCTTAGAAGGGACAGGGGAAGGCTACACCTTC.

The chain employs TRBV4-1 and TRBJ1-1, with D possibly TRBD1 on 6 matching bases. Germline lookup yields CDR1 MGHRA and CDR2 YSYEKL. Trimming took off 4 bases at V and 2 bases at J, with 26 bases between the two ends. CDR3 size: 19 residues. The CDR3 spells CASSPAPETGQFANTEAFF. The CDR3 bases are TGCGCCAGCAGCCCGGCGCCTGAGACAGGCCAATTCGCCAACACTGAAGCTTTCTTT.

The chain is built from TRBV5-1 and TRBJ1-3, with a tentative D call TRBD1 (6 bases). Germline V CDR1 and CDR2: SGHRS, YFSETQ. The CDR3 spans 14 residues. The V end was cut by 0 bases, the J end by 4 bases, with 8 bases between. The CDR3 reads CASSLDGQGNTIYF. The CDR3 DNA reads TGCGCCAGCAGCTTGGACGGACAGGGAAACACCATATATTTT. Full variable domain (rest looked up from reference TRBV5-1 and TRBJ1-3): KAGVTQTPRYLIKTRGQQVTLSCSPISGHRSVSWYQQTPGQGLQFLFEYFSETQRNKGNFPGRFSGRQFSNSRSEMNVSTLELGDSALYLCASSLDGQGNTIYFGEGSWLTVV.

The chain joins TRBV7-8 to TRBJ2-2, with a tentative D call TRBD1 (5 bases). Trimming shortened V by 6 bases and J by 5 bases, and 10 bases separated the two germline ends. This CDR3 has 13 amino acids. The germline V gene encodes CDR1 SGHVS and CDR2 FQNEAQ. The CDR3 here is CASSFDRTGELFF. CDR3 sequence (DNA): TGTGCCAGCAGTTTCGACAGAACCGGGGAGCTGTTTTTT.

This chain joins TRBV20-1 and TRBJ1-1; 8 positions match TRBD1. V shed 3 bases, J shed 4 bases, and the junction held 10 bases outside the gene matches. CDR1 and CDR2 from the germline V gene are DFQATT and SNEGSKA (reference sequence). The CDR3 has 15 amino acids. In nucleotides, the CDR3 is TGCAGTGCTAGTAGTTACAGGGGGGATCGCACTGAAGCTTTCTTT. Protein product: CSASSYRGDRTEAFF.

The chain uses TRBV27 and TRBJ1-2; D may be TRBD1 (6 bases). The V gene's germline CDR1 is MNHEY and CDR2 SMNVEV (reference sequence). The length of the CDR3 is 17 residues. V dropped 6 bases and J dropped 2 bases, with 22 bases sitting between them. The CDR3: CASRSDSGTFLNYGYTF. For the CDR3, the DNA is TGTGCCAGCAGATCGGACAGCGGGACTTTCTTGAACTATGGCTACACCTTC.

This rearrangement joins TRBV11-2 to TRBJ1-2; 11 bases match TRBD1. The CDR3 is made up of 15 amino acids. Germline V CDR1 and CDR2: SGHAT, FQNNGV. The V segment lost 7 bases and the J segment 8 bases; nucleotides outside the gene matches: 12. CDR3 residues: CASTLRTGGAGGYTF. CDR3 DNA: TGTGCCAGCACCCTGAGGACAGGGGGCGCGGGCGGCTACACCTTC.

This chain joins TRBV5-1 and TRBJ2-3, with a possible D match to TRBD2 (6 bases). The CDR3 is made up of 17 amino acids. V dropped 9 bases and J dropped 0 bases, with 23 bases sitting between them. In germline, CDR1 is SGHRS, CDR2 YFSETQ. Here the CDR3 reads CATQQLGGTLSTDTQYF. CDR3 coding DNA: TGCGCCACTCAGCAGCTTGGAGGGACTCTTAGCACAGATACGCAGTATTTT.

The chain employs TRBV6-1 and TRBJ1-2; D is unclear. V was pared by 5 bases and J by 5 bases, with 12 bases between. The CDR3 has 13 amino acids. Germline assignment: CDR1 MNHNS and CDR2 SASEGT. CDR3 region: CASSKEGGYGYTF. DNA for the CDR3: TGTGCCAGCAGTAAGGAGGGTGGATATGGCTACACCTTC.

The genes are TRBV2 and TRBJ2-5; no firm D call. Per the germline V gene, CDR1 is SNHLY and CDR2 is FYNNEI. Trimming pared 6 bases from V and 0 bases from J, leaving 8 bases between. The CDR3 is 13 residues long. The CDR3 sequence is CASSREYQETQYF. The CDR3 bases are TGTGCCAGCAGCCGTGAGTACCAAGAGACCCAGTACTTC.

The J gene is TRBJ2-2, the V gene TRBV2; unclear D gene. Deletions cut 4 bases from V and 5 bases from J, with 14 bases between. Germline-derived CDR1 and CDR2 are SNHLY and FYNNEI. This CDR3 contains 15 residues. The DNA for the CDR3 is TGTGCCAGCAGTGTCAGGCTCGGCTCTACCGGGGAGCTGTTTTTT. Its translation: CASSVRLGSTGELFF.